This T cell receptor beta chain is drawn from a study of blood T cell repertoires in COVID-19 (TCRdb year 2020). In the study overall: Collaborator samples came from the United States, Italy and Spain and covered acute and convalescent phases of COVID-19. The prospective study material was composed of cDNA or gDNA derived from T cells, B-cell-depleted T cells, or PBMCs. The dataset comprised deeply sampled blood TCRbeta repertoires from subjects exposed to, actively infected with, or recovered from COVID-19. A freely available public database, intended as a resource for researchers studying the immune response to SARS-CoV-2, is where the repertoires were released. Samples were obtained from the ongoing ImmuneRACE study (first 160 participants) and from over a thousand subjects provided by 6 global collaborators. The sample metadata nearly always contained a de-identified subject ID, COVID-19 status, age in years and sex. HLA class I and class II types, where available, came from metadata supplied by the sample provider rather than from assay-based typing.

Another Seattle source contributed samples from volunteer blood donors who had recovered from COVID-19. Whole blood was collected in K2EDTA tubes by collaborating institutions according to the institutions' own protocols. Collaborator samples were shipped for TCRbeta analysis as frozen whole blood, isolated PBMCs, or DNA extracted from either sample type. TCRbeta CDR3 regions were amplified from genomic DNA using the immunoSEQ Assay, a bias-controlled multiplex PCR. Processing in the source paper ran as follows. The number of nucleated cells in each sample was estimated from the amplification of reference gene primers within the assay. Sequence reads were collapsed and filtered to measure the absolute abundance of every unique TCRbeta CDR3 rearrangement. For each sample, productive Simpson clonality was calculated as the square root of Simpson's diversity index across productive rearrangements. The source is immuneACCESS, and TCRdb retained only in-frame sequences with V and J called. Part of the clones is not carried over; for the studies checked, unresolved V genes explain less than half of this, and the remainder is unexplained. D and trimming come from the DNA, and the V and J calls and clone size come from that table. This sample holds around 370,000 clones; about 90% were observed only once. About 3.5% of the sample lies in the top ten.

In the germline V gene, CDR1 corresponds to SGHDN and CDR2 to FVKESK. Its CDR3 holds 15 amino acids, cysteine through phenylalanine. The sequence is cut down to CDR3 DNA, 45 bases in frame from base 1. Compared with germline, V lacks 4 bases and J lacks 3 bases; bases without a gene match: 2. To note about this clone: The antigen it binds to is not known. No much larger clonotype is one base removed from it; base qualities were not supplied.

Overall results and qualifications from the work: Clinical and demographic metadata were provided uncurated, with the amount varying by source and participant.

Sequenced: peripheral blood. The sequence was collected from a woman between 18 and 29 years old who had recovered from COVID-19. Rearrangement joined TRBV14 to TRBJ2-1, with 11 bases matching TRBD2. This receptor has the CDR3 CASSLSGRVYNEQFF. At the DNA level, the sequence is TGTGCCAGCAGCCTTAGCGGGAGGGTCTACAATGAGCAGTTCTTC.